The 11 T cell receptor beta chains below come from one sample, sequenced in a study of shared clonotypes between healthy human individuals. CD45RO-negative CD8 cells positively selected for CCR7 made up the naive population, which excluded terminally differentiated effector memory CD45RA+ cells. Clones were read by immunoSEQ multiplex PCR, and TCRdb kept only the in-frame ones, dropping some. The data contain 2 million or so clones, approximately 94% of them singletons. Sequenced sample: naive CD8+ T cells sorted from blood. The receptors originated from a man between 18 and 29 years old in good health.

The chain uses TRBV4-1 and TRBJ2-3; TRBD2 aligns across 9 bases. Germline values: CDR1 MGHRA, CDR2 YSYEKL. J lost 5 bases, V lost 2 bases, and 5 bases had no gene match. CDR3 length: 15 residues. CDR3 protein: CASSQPSGEGDTQYF. The CDR3 nucleotides read TGCGCCAGCAGCCAACCTAGCGGGGAGGGAGATACGCAGTATTTT.

V and J are TRBV7-8 and TRBJ2-5; perhaps TRBD2 as D (6 bases). V lost 2 bases and J 1 base, leaving 8 bases between the germline ends. CDR1 and CDR2 from the germline V gene are SGHVS and FQNEAQ. CDR3 length: 14 residues. CDR3 coding DNA: TGTGCCAGCAGCTTAAGCGGGCCCCAAGAGACCCAGTACTTC. Protein: CASSLSGPQETQYF.

V usage is TRBV5-1 and J usage is TRBJ2-7, with no clear D. Germline assignment: CDR1 SGHRS and CDR2 YFSETQ. CDR3 length equals 14 residues. The V end was cut by 0 bases, the J end by 2 bases, with 9 bases between. The CDR3 reads CASSLVVSAYEQYF. The CDR3 region has the DNA TGCGCCAGCAGCTTGGTTGTATCGGCCTACGAGCAGTACTTC.

This clone came up a few times. This CDR3 is CASSPAEDNYGYTF. CDR3 bases: TGTGCCAGTAGCCCGGCGGAAGACAACTATGGCTACACCTTC. The chain combines TRBV19 with TRBJ1-2; D is unclear. CDR3 size: 14 residues. Germline V CDR1 and CDR2: LNHDA, SQIVND (reference sequence). Trimming left V 6 bases short and J 2 bases short, with 13 bases between.

The chain carries TRBV27 and TRBJ2-7; no reliable D call. The V end was cut by 0 bases, the J end by 1 base, with 7 bases between. The CDR3 runs to 14 residues. The V gene's germline CDR1 is MNHEY and CDR2 SMNVEV (reference sequence). CDR3 in amino acids: CASSLSIQSYEQYF. CDR3 DNA sequence: TGTGCCAGCAGTTTATCAATCCAGTCCTACGAGCAGTACTTC.

This clone was picked up one time. This rearrangement joins TRBV7-9 to TRBJ2-3; D is perhaps TRBD1 (5 bases). Germline CDR1 SEHNR, CDR2 FQNEAQ (reference sequence). The V and J ends lost 4 bases and 0 bases respectively, with 8 bases between them. This CDR3 comprises 14 residues. The chain's CDR3 is CASSWPGSTDTQYF. CDR3 nucleotide sequence: TGTGCCAGCAGCTGGCCAGGGAGCACAGATACGCAGTATTTT.

As for this clone: The junction and the germline gene differ at one end; a read error may be behind it. This chain uses TRBV7-7 with TRBJ2-1, with 11 nucleotides matching TRBD2. Germline CDR1 and CDR2: SSHAT and FNYEAQ (reference sequence). This CDR3 has 15 amino acids. DNA for the CDR3: TGTGCTAGCAGCTTAGCGGGAGGGCCTTCGAATGAGCAGTTCTTC. This sequence encodes CASSLAGGPSNEQFF.

V usage is TRBV5-4 and J usage is TRBJ1-2; 9 bases fit TRBD1. Germline V gene sequence: CDR1 SGHNT, CDR2 YYREEE (reference sequence). This CDR3 has 14 residues. J was trimmed by 6 bases and V by 4 bases; bases with no gene match: 7. This CDR3 reads CASSQDRGPNGYTF. DNA for the CDR3: TGTGCCAGCAGCCAGGACAGGGGCCCAAATGGCTACACCTTC.

About this clone: This specimen includes other DNA sequences encoding the same CDR3. V is TRBV9 and J is TRBJ2-3; D is ambiguous. Trimming removed 0 bases at V and 3 bases at J, with 8 bases between. Germline V gene lookup returns CDR1 SGDLS and CDR2 YYNGEE. CDR3 length: 14 residues. In nucleotides, the CDR3 is TGTGCCAGCAGCGTAGACGAACTAACAGATACGCAGTATTTT. Its protein is CASSVDELTDTQYF.

The chain couples TRBV9 to TRBJ1-2; 7 bases are a match to TRBD1. From germline, CDR1 is SGDLS and CDR2 YYNGEE. J lost 9 bases, V lost 4 bases, and 6 bases had no gene match. The CDR3 is made up of 12 amino acids. The CDR3 spells CASSSEGASYTF. The CDR3 nucleotides read TGTGCCAGCAGCTCCGAGGGGGCGAGCTACACCTTC. The variable domain in full, with the rest retrieved from reference TRBV9 and TRBJ1-2, is DSGVTQTPKHLITATGQRVTLRCSPRSGDLSVYWYQQSLDQGLQFLIQYYNGEERAKGNILERFSAQQFPDLHSELNLSSLELGDSALYFCASSSEGASYTFGSGTRLTVV.

As to this clone: Other DNA sequences in the sample encode the same CDR3. V and J are TRBV19 and TRBJ1-5, with D hard to call. Germline lookup yields CDR1 LNHDA and CDR2 SQIVND (reference sequence). Trimming cost V 1 base and J 0 bases, with 7 bases left between them. The length of the CDR3 is 15 residues. This chain's CDR3 is CASSIGVSSNQPQHF. The CDR3, as DNA: TGTGCCAGTAGTATAGGGGTCTCTAGCAATCAGCCCCAGCATTTT.